What follows is one T cell receptor beta chain and its context. The data were taken from a study of blood T cell repertoires in COVID-19. Across the study: From the United States, Italy and Spain came samples of acute and convalescent COVID-19. T cells, B-cell-depleted T cells, or PBMCs supplied cDNA or gDNA.

Methods used by the authors: Amplification of reference gene primers provided the estimated nucleated cell counts. Assay used: immunoSEQ multiplex PCR; TCRdb lists only in-frame clones, some missing. Clonal size and the V and J genes are those of that table, whereas D and trimming came from the DNA. Of 56,000 or so clones in the sample, around four fifths were seen once. Per germline, CDR1 SNHLY and CDR2 FYNNEI. V lost 6 bases and J 4 bases, leaving 18 bases between the germline ends. This CDR3 has 15 amino acids. The sequenced sample consisted of peripheral blood. This TCR derives from a woman aged 70-85 years with acute or convalescent COVID-19. The rearrangement uses TRBV2 and TRBJ2-5, with D possibly being TRBD2 (5 bases). CDR3 DNA: TGTGCCAGCAGGGATACTGGAGGTGCCCGAGAGACCCAGTACTTC. This translates into CASRDTGGARETQYF.